The source of this T cell receptor beta chain is a study of cytomegalovirus exposure and HLA in healthy donors. Study overall: The platform used for the roughly 110 validation repertoires matched that of the roughly 630 first-cohort repertoires, a later analysis reported.

About this clone itself: Its specificity is unknown.

Whole-study findings and limits: The study flagged approximately 180 TCR beta chains as cytomegalovirus-associated.

V was pared by 8 bases and J by 1 base, with 9 bases of the junction left unmatched. Germline V gives CDR1 SQVTM, CDR2 ANQGSEA. The CDR3 is 14 residues long. Profiled with immunoSEQ multiplex PCR; TCRdb holds only in-frame clones, not every one. The sample contains about 250,000 clones, 87% of which appear only once. V usage is TRBV29-1 and J usage is TRBJ1-2; 8 bases are a match to TRBD1. The TCR was taken from a man aged 18-30 years in good health and CMV-seropositive. The sample consisted of PBMCs. CDR3 DNA: TGCAGCACCAGGACAGGGTCCGGTAACTATGGCTACACCTTC. It yields the protein CSTRTGSGNYGYTF.